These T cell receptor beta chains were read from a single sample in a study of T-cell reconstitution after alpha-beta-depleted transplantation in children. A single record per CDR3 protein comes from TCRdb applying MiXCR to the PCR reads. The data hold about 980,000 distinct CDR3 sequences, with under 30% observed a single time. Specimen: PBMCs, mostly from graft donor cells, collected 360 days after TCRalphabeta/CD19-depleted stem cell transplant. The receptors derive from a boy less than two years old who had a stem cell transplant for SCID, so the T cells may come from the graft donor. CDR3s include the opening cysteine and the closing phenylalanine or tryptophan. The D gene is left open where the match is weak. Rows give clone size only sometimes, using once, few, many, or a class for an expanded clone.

TGTGCCAGCAGCTTAGGGATCGCCGAGCGCTACACCTTC CASSLGIAERYTF TRBV7-2 - - TRBJ1-2
TGCGCCAGCAGCCACCAGACAGGGAGGGCTGAAGCTTTCTTT CASSHQTGRAEAFF TRBV4-3 TRBD1 few TRBJ1-1
TGTGCCAGCAGCCCCCTAACGTCCCCGGGAAGGTACGAGCAGTACTTC CASSPLTSPGRYEQYF TRBV7-6 - - TRBJ2-7
TGCGCCAGCAGCCAGGGACTAGCGGGGGTCGAGCAGTTCTTC CASSQGLAGVEQFF TRBV4-1 TRBD2 - TRBJ2-1
TGTGCCACCAGTGAAAAGACAGGAAAAGGCTACGAGCAGTACTTC CATSEKTGKGYEQYF TRBV24-1 - - TRBJ2-7
TGTGCCAGCAGCTTATGGGGAGACTCCTACAATGAGCAGTTCTTC CASSLWGDSYNEQFF TRBV7-9 - - TRBJ2-1
TGTGCCAGCAGCTCGCTACAGGGGGACACCGGGGAGCTGTTTTTT CASSSLQGDTGELFF TRBV5-6 TRBD1 few TRBJ2-2
TGCGCCAGCAGCTTAGGAACGGGGGTGCCCACAGATACGCAGTATTTT CASSLGTGVPTDTQYF TRBV5-1 - few TRBJ2-3
TGCGCCAGCAGCTTGATACAGGGGGCGAGCAATGAGCAGTTCTTC CASSLIQGASNEQFF TRBV5-1 TRBD1 - TRBJ2-1
TGTGCCAGCAGCTTAGATTTAGGGACGCCCTATGGCTACACCTTC CASSLDLGTPYGYTF TRBV7-2 - - TRBJ1-2
TGTGCCAGCAGCGTAGGGGGGTCCAAAAACATTCAGTACTTC CASSVGGSKNIQYF TRBV9 - few TRBJ2-4
TGTGCCAGCTCACAAAACAGGGGGCGCGTGAACACTGAAGCTTTCTTT CASSQNRGRVNTEAFF TRBV18 TRBD1 - TRBJ1-1
TGTGCCAGCAGTGAAGTCGTGGGGGGTCCTAACACCGGGGAGCTGTTTTTT CASSEVVGGPNTGELFF TRBV2 - - TRBJ2-2
TGTGCCAGCAGTTACTCCCAGCGGGGGACCTACGAGCAGTACTTC CASSYSQRGTYEQYF TRBV6-5 TRBD2 few TRBJ2-7
TGTGCCAGCAGTGGGGCTGAGGTGGTGGGGACTGAAGCTTTCTTT CASSGAEVVGTEAFF TRBV2 - - TRBJ1-1
TGTGCCAGCAGCCAATCCGAGCGGGGGGGCGATGAGCAGTTCTTC CASSQSERGGDEQFF TRBV3-1 TRBD2 - TRBJ2-1
TGCAGCGCCTCAGGCGAGGGGTATCGCGAAAAACTGTTTTTT CSASGEGYREKLFF TRBV29-1 - - TRBJ1-4
TGTGCCAGCAGCCAAGATTTTCGAACAGGGTACACAGATACGCAGTATTTT CASSQDFRTGYTDTQYF TRBV14 - - TRBJ2-3
TGTGCCAGCAGCTTATTAGGGGTTGAAAAACTGTTTTTT CASSLLGVEKLFF TRBV11-2 - once TRBJ1-4
TGCAGCGCCGGGACAGGGTTCGGTTACAATGAGCAGTTCTTC CSAGTGFGYNEQFF TRBV29-1 TRBD1 - TRBJ2-1
TGTGCCAGCAGCTTGGCAGGGACAGGGGCTTACTACGAGCAGTACTTC CASSLAGTGAYYEQYF TRBV5-5 TRBD1 - TRBJ2-7
TGTGCCAGCAGTTACGCCTCTTGGGGGTACGAGCAGTACTTC CASSYASWGYEQYF TRBV6-5 - few TRBJ2-7
TGCGCCAGCAGCTTGGCCCCTAACAGGGGGCAAGGAGGGGAGCTGTTTTTT CASSLAPNRGQGGELFF TRBV5-1 TRBD1 - TRBJ2-2
TGTGCCAGCAGTTACTTCGGACGTGGGAACACTGAAGCTTTCTTT CASSYFGRGNTEAFF TRBV6-5 - - TRBJ1-1
TGTGCTAGTGGTACCCAGGGTCCCGGGGCCAACGTCCTGACTTTC CASGTQGPGANVLTF TRBV12-5 - - TRBJ2-6
TGTGCCATCAGTGCGGGCAGGCACACAGATACGCAGTATTTT CAISAGRHTDTQYF TRBV10-3 - few TRBJ2-3
TGTGCCAGCAGTTCCGGGCCCTTTCGAGGGGGCTACACCTTC CASSSGPFRGGYTF TRBV25-1 - - TRBJ1-2
TGTGCCAGCAGCCCCGGACAGGTTATAACTGAAGCTTTCTTT CASSPGQVITEAFF TRBV7-9 TRBD1 few TRBJ1-1
TGTGCCAGCAGTCACAAAAGGGACTACACTGAAGCTTTCTTT CASSHKRDYTEAFF TRBV27 - few TRBJ1-1
TGTGCCAGCAGCTTAGAGGGGCCGTTAACTGAAGCTTTCTTT CASSLEGPLTEAFF TRBV11-2 - few TRBJ1-1
TGTGCCAGCAGCTCCACCCGGCACGGAGGTCTCAGCACAGATACGCAGTATTTT CASSSTRHGGLSTDTQYF TRBV11-2 - - TRBJ2-3
TGTGCCAGCAAAGGGGACAGGGCCTACGAGCAGTACTTC CASKGDRAYEQYF TRBV12-3/TRBV12-4 TRBD1 - TRBJ2-7
TGTGCCAGCAGTTACTCTTTCGGGGCTAGTATGTCCAATGAGCAGTTCTTC CASSYSFGASMSNEQFF TRBV6-5 - - TRBJ2-1
TGTGCCAGCAGCTTGATGCGAAGTGGGACAGATACGCAGTATTTT CASSLMRSGTDTQYF TRBV5-5 - - TRBJ2-3
TGTGCCAGCAGCTTTAGATATGAGACCCAGTACTTC CASSFRYETQYF TRBV13 - - TRBJ2-5
TGTGCCAGCCTATCCGACCGGCGCTCTGGAAACACCATATATTTT CASLSDRRSGNTIYF TRBV2 - - TRBJ1-3
TGCAGCGTTGAACGTGGGCCGGTGAACACTGAAGCTTTCTTT CSVERGPVNTEAFF TRBV29-1 - - TRBJ1-1
TGTGCCACCGGGACAGGCTCCTACAATGAGCAGTTCTTC CATGTGSYNEQFF TRBV12-3/TRBV12-4 TRBD1 - TRBJ2-1
TGTGCCAGCTGCGGACAGCCCGGAGGTGGCGAGCAGTACTTC CASCGQPGGGEQYF TRBV2 - few TRBJ2-7
TGTGCCATCAGTGAGTCGACGTTACTGACAGGGCTAGAGACCCAGTACTTC CAISESTLLTGLETQYF TRBV10-3 TRBD1 few TRBJ2-5
TGTGCCAGCTCACCAACCAAGACAGGGGGCAATCAGCCCCAGCATTTT CASSPTKTGGNQPQHF TRBV18 TRBD1 few TRBJ1-5
TGTGCCAGCAGCCAAGCGGCCTACGAGCAGTACTTC CASSQAAYEQYF TRBV3-1 - - TRBJ2-7
TGTGCCAGCAGGGGTTCCAGCGATGTTACGCAGTATTTT CASRGSSDVTQYF TRBV12-3/TRBV12-4 - - TRBJ2-3
TGTGCCAGCAGTTTAACGAGCAACCTTCAGGGGAATGAGCAGTTCTTC CASSLTSNLQGNEQFF TRBV28 - - TRBJ2-1
TGCGCCAGCAGTACGTACTACCACACAGATACGCAGTATTTT CASSTYYHTDTQYF TRBV5-1 - few TRBJ2-3
TGCAGCACCCGGACTAGCGGGGGGGACAATGAGCAGTTCTTC CSTRTSGGDNEQFF TRBV29-1 TRBD2 many TRBJ2-1
TGTGCTAGTGGTCCAAATACAGGGGGGGTCTTTAGCAATCAGCCCCAGCATTTT CASGPNTGGVFSNQPQHF TRBV12-5 TRBD1 - TRBJ1-5
TGCGCCAGCAGCCAAGAGATAAAGGGACCCAGAGAGGATCTGTACGAGCAGTACTTC CASSQEIKGPREDLYEQYF TRBV4-3 - - TRBJ2-7
TGCGCCAGCAGCCCGTGGGGGGCTATCCTCTCTGGGGCCAACGTCCTGACTTTC CASSPWGAILSGANVLTF TRBV5-1 - - TRBJ2-6
TGTGCCAGCAGCCAGGGAACGATCTCTGGAAACACCATATATTTT CASSQGTISGNTIYF TRBV3-1 - - TRBJ1-3
TGCGCCAGCAGCTTTCGGAGTCCGGGACAGACTTACGAGCAGTACTTC CASSFRSPGQTYEQYF TRBV5-1 TRBD1 once TRBJ2-7
TGTGCCAGCTCTGGGGGTTTGCAGCCCCAGCATTTT CASSGGLQPQHF TRBV28 - - TRBJ1-5
TGTGCCAGCAGCCCCCGCCGAGGGCACTACGAGCAGTACTTC CASSPRRGHYEQYF TRBV5-5 - - TRBJ2-7
TGTGCCAGCAGCTCCCGGGACAGGGGAGAGGAGACCCAGTACTTC CASSSRDRGEETQYF TRBV13 TRBD1 - TRBJ2-5
TGTGCCAGCAGCCCCGGCGGGGGGCCCACAGATACGCAGTATTTT CASSPGGGPTDTQYF TRBV7-3 TRBD2 - TRBJ2-3
TGTGCCAGCAGACGGACTAGTGCCGGCACAGATACGCAGTATTTT CASRRTSAGTDTQYF TRBV12-3/TRBV12-4 TRBD2 - TRBJ2-3
TGTGCCAGCAGTTTCAAACTTTACAATGAGCAGTTCTTC CASSFKLYNEQFF TRBV12-3/TRBV12-4 - few TRBJ2-1
TGTGCCACCAGCAGAGACAGGGGGACTGGAAACACCATATATTTT CATSRDRGTGNTIYF TRBV15 TRBD1 few TRBJ1-3
TGTGCCAGCTCACCAACAGGGGGCTCCAATGAAAAACTGTTTTTT CASSPTGGSNEKLFF TRBV18 TRBD1 few TRBJ1-4